The sample holds a few counts of the clone carrying this TCR beta chain. Described time point: pre-sensitization, week 0. Treatment of the sample: therapeutic diphenylcyclopropenone sensitization with weekly scalp DPC. This entry comes from a study of human T cells and chemical hapten exposure. TCRdb redid the calling of the RACE reads with MiXCR, one entry per CDR3 protein. The table shows roughly 260,000 distinct CDR3 sequences, with approximately 8.4% occurring only once. The V gene's germline CDR1 is LGHNA and CDR2 YSLEER. The length of the CDR3 is 16 residues. The ends were cut back, 0 bases at V and 4 bases at J, with 14 bases in the middle.

The clonotype comes from a woman in her thirties or forties with alopecia areata. Some clones in this sample may be carry-over from other donors' samples. The genes are TRBV4-3 and TRBJ2-3; D remains ambiguous. The sequencing used whole blood, collected in connection with sensitization to the hapten diphenylcyclopropenone (DPC). The CDR3 spells CASSQESGLGSDTQYF. Written as DNA, the CDR3 is TGCGCCAGCAGCCAAGAGTCCGGGCTTGGATCAGATACGCAGTATTTT.